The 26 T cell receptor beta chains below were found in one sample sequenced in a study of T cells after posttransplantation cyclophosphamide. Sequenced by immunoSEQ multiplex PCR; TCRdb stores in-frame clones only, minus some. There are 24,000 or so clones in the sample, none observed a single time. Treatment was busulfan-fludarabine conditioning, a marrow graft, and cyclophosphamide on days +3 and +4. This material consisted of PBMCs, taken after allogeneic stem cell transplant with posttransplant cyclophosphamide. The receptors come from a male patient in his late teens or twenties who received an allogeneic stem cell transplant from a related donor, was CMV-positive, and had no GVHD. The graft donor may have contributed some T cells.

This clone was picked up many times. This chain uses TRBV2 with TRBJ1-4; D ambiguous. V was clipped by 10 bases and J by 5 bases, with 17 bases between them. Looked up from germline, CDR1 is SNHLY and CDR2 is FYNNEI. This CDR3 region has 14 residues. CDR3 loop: CATTNRVKNEKLFF. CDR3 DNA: TGTGCCACCACAAATCGGGTGAAGAATGAAAAACTGTTTTTT.

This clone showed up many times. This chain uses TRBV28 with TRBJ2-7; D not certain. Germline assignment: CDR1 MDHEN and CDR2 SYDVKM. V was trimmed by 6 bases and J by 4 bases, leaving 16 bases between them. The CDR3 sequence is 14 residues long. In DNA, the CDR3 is TGTGCCAGCAGCCCCCTGCAGGTTAGGTACGAGCAGTACTTC. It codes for CASSPLQVRYEQYF.

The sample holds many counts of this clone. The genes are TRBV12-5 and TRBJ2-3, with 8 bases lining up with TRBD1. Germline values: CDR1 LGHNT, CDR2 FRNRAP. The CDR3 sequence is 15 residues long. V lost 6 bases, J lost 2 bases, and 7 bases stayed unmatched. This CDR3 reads CASGIGTGSTDTQYF. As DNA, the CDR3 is TGTGCTAGTGGCATCGGGACAGGATCCACAGATACGCAGTATTTT.

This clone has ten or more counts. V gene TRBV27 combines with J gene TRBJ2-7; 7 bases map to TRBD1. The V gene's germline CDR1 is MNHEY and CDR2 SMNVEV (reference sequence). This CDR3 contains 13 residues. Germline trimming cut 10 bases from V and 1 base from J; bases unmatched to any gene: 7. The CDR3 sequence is CATALGQSYEQYF. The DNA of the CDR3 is TGTGCCACCGCGCTGGGACAGTCCTACGAGCAGTACTTC.

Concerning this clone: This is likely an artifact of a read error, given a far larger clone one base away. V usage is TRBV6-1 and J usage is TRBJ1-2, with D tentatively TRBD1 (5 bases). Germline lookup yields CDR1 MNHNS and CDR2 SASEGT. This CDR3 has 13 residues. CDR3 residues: CASRESGDYGYPF. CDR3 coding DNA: TGTGCCAGCAGAGAATCGGGGGACTATGGCTACCCCTTC.

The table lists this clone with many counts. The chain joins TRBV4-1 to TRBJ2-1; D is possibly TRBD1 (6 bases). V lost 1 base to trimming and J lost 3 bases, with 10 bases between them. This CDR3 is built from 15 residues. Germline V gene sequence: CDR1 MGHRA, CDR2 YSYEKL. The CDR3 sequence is CASSQGVDSYNEQFF. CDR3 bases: TGCGCCAGCAGCCAAGGCGTGGACAGCTACAATGAGCAGTTCTTC.

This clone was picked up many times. The CDR3 DNA reads as TGTGCCAGCAGTTACTCTGAGAACTATGGCTACACCTTC. Protein product: CASSYSENYGYTF. This chain joins TRBV6-5 and TRBJ1-2, with unresolved D. Trimming took off 0 bases at V and 2 bases at J, with 4 bases between the two ends. The CDR3 totals 13 residues. Germline V CDR1 and CDR2: MNHEY, SVGAGI.

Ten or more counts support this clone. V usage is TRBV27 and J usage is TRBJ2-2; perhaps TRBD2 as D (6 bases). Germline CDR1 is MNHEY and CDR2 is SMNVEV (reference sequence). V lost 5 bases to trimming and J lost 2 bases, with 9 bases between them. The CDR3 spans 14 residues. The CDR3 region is CASSPGLNTGELFF. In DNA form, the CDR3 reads TGTGCCAGCAGTCCGGGACTTAACACCGGGGAGCTGTTTTTT.

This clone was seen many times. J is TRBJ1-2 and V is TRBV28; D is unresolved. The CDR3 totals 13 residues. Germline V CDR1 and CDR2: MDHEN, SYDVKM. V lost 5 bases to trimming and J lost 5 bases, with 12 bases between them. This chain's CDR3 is CASSPRFVYGYTF. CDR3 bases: TGTGCCAGCAGTCCTCGGTTTGTTTATGGCTACACCTTC.

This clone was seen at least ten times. Here the CDR3 DNA reads TGTGCCAGCAGCTTAGCGGGGAGGGATGAAAAACTGTTTTTT. Amino acids: CASSLAGRDEKLFF. J is TRBJ1-4 and V is TRBV7-2, with D unresolved. CDR1 SGHTA and CDR2 FQGNSA come from the germline V gene. The CDR3 consists of 14 residues. Trimming took off 0 bases at V and 6 bases at J, with 8 bases between the two ends.

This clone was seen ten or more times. CDR3 residues: CASSLAASSGLAHEQYF. CDR3 DNA sequence: TGCGCCAGCAGCTTGGCGGCCTCCTCGGGACTAGCCCACGAGCAGTACTTC. This chain uses TRBV5-1 with TRBJ2-7, with 9 bases that match TRBD2. V lost 0 bases and J lost 5; bases outside the gene matches: 12. Germline V gives CDR1 SGHRS, CDR2 YFSETQ. The length of the CDR3 is 17 residues.

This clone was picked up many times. The CDR3 DNA is TGTGCCAGCAGCGTAGGAGGAGCGGGGGGGCCTTCAGATACGCAGTATTTT. This translates into CASSVGGAGGPSDTQYF. V and J are TRBV9 and TRBJ2-3; 10 nucleotides line up with TRBD2. The ends lost 0 bases at V and 4 bases at J; junction bases unmatched: 8. Germline CDR1 and CDR2: SGDLS and YYNGEE. The CDR3 extends over 17 amino acids.

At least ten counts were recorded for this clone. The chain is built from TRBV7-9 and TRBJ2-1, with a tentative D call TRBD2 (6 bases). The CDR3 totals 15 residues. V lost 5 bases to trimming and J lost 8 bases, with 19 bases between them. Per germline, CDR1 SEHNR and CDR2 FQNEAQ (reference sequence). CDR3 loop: CASSPFPGWGDEQFF. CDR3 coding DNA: TGTGCCAGCAGCCCATTCCCGGGGTGGGGGGATGAGCAGTTCTTC.

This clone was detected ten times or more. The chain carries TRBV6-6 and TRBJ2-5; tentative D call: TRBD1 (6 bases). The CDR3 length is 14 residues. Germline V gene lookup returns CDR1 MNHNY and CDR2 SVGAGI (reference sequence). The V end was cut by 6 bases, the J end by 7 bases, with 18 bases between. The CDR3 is CASSPGQPKGTQYF. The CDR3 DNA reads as TGTGCCAGCAGCCCCGGACAGCCAAAGGGGACCCAGTACTTC.

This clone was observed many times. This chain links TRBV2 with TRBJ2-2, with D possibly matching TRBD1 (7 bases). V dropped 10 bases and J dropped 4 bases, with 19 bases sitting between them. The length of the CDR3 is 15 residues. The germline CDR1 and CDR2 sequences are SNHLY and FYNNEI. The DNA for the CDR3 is TGTGCCACAAGGGGGCAGGGGGGCGTCACCGGGGAGCTGTTTTTT. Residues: CATRGQGGVTGELFF.

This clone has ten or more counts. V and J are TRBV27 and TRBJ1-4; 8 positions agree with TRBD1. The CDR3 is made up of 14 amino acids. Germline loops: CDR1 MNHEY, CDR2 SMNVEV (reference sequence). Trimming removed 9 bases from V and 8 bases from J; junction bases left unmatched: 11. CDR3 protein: CASSLLDRDEKLFF. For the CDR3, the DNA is TGTGCCAGTTCTTTATTGGACAGGGACGAAAAACTGTTTTTT.

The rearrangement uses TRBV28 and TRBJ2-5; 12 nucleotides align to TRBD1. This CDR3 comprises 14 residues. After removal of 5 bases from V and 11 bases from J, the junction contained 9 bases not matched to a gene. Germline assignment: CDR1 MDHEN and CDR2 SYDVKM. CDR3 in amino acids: CASSPGQGAGEQYF. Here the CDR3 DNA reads TGTGCCAGCAGTCCGGGACAGGGGGCGGGAGAGCAGTACTTC. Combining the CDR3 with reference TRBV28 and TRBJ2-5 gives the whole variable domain DVKVTQSSRYLVKRTGEKVFLECVQDMDHENMFWYRQDPGLGLRLIYFSYDVKMKEKGDIPEGYSVSREKKERFSLILESASTNQTSMYLCASSPGQGAGEQYFGPGTRLLVL.

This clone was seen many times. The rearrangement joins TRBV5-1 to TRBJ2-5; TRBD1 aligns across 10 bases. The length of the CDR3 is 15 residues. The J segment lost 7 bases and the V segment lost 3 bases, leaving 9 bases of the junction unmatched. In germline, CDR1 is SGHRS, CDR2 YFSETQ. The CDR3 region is CASSSKTGGDVTQYF. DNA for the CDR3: TGCGCCAGCAGCTCTAAGACAGGGGGCGACGTGACCCAGTACTTC.

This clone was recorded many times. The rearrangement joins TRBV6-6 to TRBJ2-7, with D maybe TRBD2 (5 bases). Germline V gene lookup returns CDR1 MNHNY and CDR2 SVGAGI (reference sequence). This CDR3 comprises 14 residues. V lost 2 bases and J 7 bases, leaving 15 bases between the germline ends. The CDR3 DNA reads TGTGCCAGCAGTTACACCCCCTCGAGGGAGGAGCAGTACTTC. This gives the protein CASSYTPSREEQYF.

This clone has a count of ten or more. CDR3 coding DNA: TGTGCCAGTAGCGCCGGGACACCGTATGGCTACACCTTC. This codes for CASSAGTPYGYTF. The rearrangement joins TRBV19 to TRBJ1-2; maybe TRBD1 (6 bases). The CDR3 length is 13 residues. With 6 bases removed from V and 5 bases from J, the gap between germline ends came to 13 bases. The germline V gene encodes CDR1 LNHDA and CDR2 SQIVND (reference sequence).

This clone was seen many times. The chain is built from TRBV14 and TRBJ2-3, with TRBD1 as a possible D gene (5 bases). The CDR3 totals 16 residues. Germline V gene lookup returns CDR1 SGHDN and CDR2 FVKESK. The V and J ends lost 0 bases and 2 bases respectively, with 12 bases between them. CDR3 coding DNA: TGTGCCAGCAGCCAAGAGCAAGGGGTATACACAGATACGCAGTATTTT. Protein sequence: CASSQEQGVYTDTQYF.

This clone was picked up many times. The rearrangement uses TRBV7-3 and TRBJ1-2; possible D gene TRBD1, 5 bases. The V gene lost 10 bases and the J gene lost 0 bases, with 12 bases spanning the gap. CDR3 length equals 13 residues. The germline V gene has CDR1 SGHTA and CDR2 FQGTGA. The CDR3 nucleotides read TGTGCCAACCAGACAGCCACTAACTATGGCTACACCTTC. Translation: CANQTATNYGYTF.

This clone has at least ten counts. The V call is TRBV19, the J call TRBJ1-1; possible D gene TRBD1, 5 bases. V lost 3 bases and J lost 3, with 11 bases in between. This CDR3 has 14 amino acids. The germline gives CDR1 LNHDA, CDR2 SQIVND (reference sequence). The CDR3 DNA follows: TGTGCCAGTAGTATTAATCAGGGTTACACTGAAGCTTTCTTT. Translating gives CASSINQGYTEAFF.

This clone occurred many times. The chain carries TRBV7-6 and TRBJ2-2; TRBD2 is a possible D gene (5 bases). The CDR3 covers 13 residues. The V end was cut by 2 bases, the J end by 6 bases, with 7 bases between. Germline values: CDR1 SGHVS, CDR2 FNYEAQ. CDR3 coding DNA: TGTGCCAGCAGCTTATTGGAGGCCGGGGAGCTGTTTTTT. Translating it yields CASSLLEAGELFF.

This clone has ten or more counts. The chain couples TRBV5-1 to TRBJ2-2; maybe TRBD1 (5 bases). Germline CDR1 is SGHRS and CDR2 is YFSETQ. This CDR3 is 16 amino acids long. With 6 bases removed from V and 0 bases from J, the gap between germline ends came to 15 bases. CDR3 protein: CASIDSLTANTGELFF. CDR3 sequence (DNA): TGCGCCAGCATCGATTCCTTGACAGCGAACACCGGGGAGCTGTTTTTT.

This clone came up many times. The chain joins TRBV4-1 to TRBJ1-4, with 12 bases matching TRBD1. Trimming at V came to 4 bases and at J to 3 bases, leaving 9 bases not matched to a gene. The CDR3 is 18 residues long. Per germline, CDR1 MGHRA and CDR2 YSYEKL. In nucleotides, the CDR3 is TGCGCCAGCAGCCTAATGTGGGGACAGGGGGCGGCTAATGAAAAACTGTTTTTT. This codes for CASSLMWGQGAANEKLFF.